The T cell receptor (beta chain) described here comes from a study of tumor-infiltrating lymphocytes in primary liver carcinoma. Broader study findings: With p = 0.039, the top-250-clone fraction in tumors significantly exceeded that in blood. Relative to tumor region pairs, the tumor-adjacent and tumor-blood pairs showed overlap that was lower.

With about 470 ng total RNA as template and a constant-region primer, TCR beta cDNA was made. For TCR beta, libraries were produced by three nested multiplex PCR rounds using slightly modified ARM-PCR. MiXCR, run by TCRdb on the multiplex PCR reads, gives a single entry per CDR3 protein. The sample includes about 200,000 distinct CDR3 sequences, less than 65% of them seen just once. Blood RNA came from unsorted whole blood; germline DNA was also extracted. There were only treatment-naive patients, all with chronic HBV infection. The authors collected about 3.6 milliliters of peripheral blood before surgery. Notes on this clonotype: No antigen is known for it.

The sequence derives from a woman aged 55-70 years with primary liver carcinoma and hepatitis B virus infection. The sequencing input was peripheral blood.

CDR3 coding DNA: TGCGCCAGCAGCTTGGCCGGCGGGGTTCGTACCACTGAAGCTTTCTTT. This codes for CASSLAGGVRTTEAFF. The V and J genes are TRBV5-1 and TRBJ1-1, with unresolved D. This CDR3 is built from 16 residues. The V end was cut by 0 bases, the J end by 4 bases, with 16 bases between. Germline V gives CDR1 SGHRS, CDR2 YFSETQ.